Following are 26 T cell receptor beta chains from one sample sequenced in a study of T cells expressing NK-cell markers. TCRdb reprocessed the 5' RACE reads and reports one entry per CDR3 protein, with no DNA. Seen in this sample are hundreds of thousands of distinct CDR3 sequences; the ten most common clones hold more than 3.5%. Sample: blood T cells: a sorted CD56 or NKG2C T cell subset, CD4+ or CD8+ T cells, or bulk PBMC T cells (not recorded which). These TCRs come from a woman aged 18 to 75 in good health.

The gene calls are TRBV29-1 and TRBJ1-3. This CDR3 is 15 amino acids long. Germline V gene sequence: CDR1 SQVTM, CDR2 ANQGSEA. CDR3 amino acids: CSVEGGTGTGNTIYF.

This chain connects TRBV15 to TRBJ2-3; TCRdb proposes TRBD1, but this gene call is untestable without DNA. The length of the CDR3 is 12 residues. The germline gives CDR1 LNHNV, CDR2 YYDKDF (reference sequence). The CDR3 sequence is CATSRGPDTQYF. The full variable domain, its missing parts supplied by reference TRBV15 and TRBJ2-3, is DAMVIQNPRYQVTQFGKPVTLSCSQTLNHNVMYWYQQKSSQAPKLLFHYYDKDFNNEADTPDNFQSRRPNTSFCFLDIRSPGLGDTAMYLCATSRGPDTQYFGPGTRLTVL.

CDR3 protein: CASSGGTVNSPLHF. The V gene is TRBV2, the J gene TRBJ1-6; without DNA, the TCRdb call of TRBD1 cannot be checked. The CDR3 loop spans 14 amino acids. Germline CDR1 is SNHLY and CDR2 is FYNNEI.

V usage is TRBV5-1 and J usage is TRBJ1-1; TCRdb reports TRBD1, a call that lacks DNA to check it against. Germline CDR1 reads SGHRS; CDR2 reads YFSETQ. The CDR3 totals 13 residues. This CDR3 is CASSDSLNTEAFF.

This CDR3 is CASSYSTKLHF. The gene calls are TRBV6-2 or TRBV6-3 and TRBJ1-6. This CDR3 is built from 11 residues. Germline CDR1 MNHEY, CDR2 SVGEGT.

The chain uses TRBV27 and TRBJ1-1; TCRdb outputs TRBD1, but without DNA this stays unchecked. Per germline, CDR1 MNHEY and CDR2 SMNVEV (reference sequence). The CDR3 runs to 15 residues. CDR3 amino acids: CASSLMGQMNTEAFF.

CDR3 residues: CASAGTGATEAFF. The rearrangement links TRBV2 to TRBJ1-1; TCRdb indicates TRBD1, and absent DNA this call remains unverified. CDR3 length: 13 amino acids. Per germline, CDR1 SNHLY and CDR2 FYNNEI.

The gene calls are TRBV30 and TRBJ2-1; the TCRdb call, TRBD2, lacks DNA for checking. Germline V gene data show CDR1 as GTSNPN and CDR2 as SVGIG (reference sequence). The CDR3 extends over 12 amino acids. CDR3 residues: CAWSVYGREEFF.

The chain carries TRBV12-3 or TRBV12-4 and TRBJ2-7; no DNA is available, so the TRBD1 call from TCRdb remains unchecked. This CDR3 contains 11 residues. CDR3: CASSVRDEQYF.

This rearrangement joins TRBV5-1 to TRBJ1-3. CDR1 is SGHRS, CDR2 YFSETQ, per germline. CDR3 size: 17 residues. The CDR3 reads CASSFGGQGVSGNTIYF.

The chain couples TRBV29-1 to TRBJ2-3; TCRdb's D call of TRBD1 is untestable without DNA. The CDR3 consists of 14 residues. Germline CDR1 SQVTM, CDR2 ANQGSEA. Here the CDR3 reads CSVFGQGAGDTQYF.

The rearrangement joins TRBV25-1 to TRBJ2-7; the TCRdb call, TRBD1, lacks DNA for checking. Germline V CDR1 and CDR2: MGHDK, SYGVNS. CDR3 length equals 13 residues. CDR3 loop: CASSDNLGVEQYF.

This chain links TRBV11-2 with TRBJ2-1; TCRdb calls TRBD2, which cannot be checked without DNA. The CDR3 totals 17 residues. Germline V CDR1 and CDR2: SGHAT, FQNNGV. CDR3 residues: CASSFMSGPSSYNEQFF. Drawing the rest from reference TRBV11-2 and TRBJ2-1, the complete variable domain is EAGVAQSPRYKIIEKRQSVAFWCNPISGHATLYWYQQILGQGPKLLIQFQNNGVVDDSQLPKDRFSAERLKGVDSTLKIQPAKLEDSAVYLCASSFMSGPSSYNEQFFGPGTRLTVL.

V usage is TRBV6-1 and J usage is TRBJ2-1; TCRdb outputs TRBD2, but without DNA this stays unchecked. This CDR3 has 14 amino acids. CDR1 and CDR2 (germline): MNHNS, SASEGT. The CDR3 loop is CASSSLAGLVEQFF.

This rearrangement joins TRBV18 to TRBJ2-7; TCRdb calls TRBD1, which cannot be checked without DNA. The germline V gene encodes CDR1 KGHSH and CDR2 LQKENI. The CDR3 spans 14 residues. This chain's CDR3 is CASSPSGIEYEQYF.

The chain uses TRBV7-2 and TRBJ2-5; TCRdb returns TRBD1, unconfirmable since there is no DNA. CDR1 is SGHTA, CDR2 FQGNSA, per germline. This CDR3 is 14 amino acids long. The CDR3 loop reads CASSSRGLAETQYF.

V and J are TRBV25-1 and TRBJ1-5. The germline gives CDR1 MGHDK, CDR2 SYGVNS. The length of the CDR3 is 11 residues. This chain's CDR3 is CASSESRPQHF.

V is TRBV20-1 and J is TRBJ1-2; without DNA, the TCRdb call of TRBD1 cannot be checked. The germline V gene encodes CDR1 DFQATT and CDR2 SNEGSKA (reference sequence). The CDR3 runs 14 residues. The CDR3: CSARERGPRYGYTF.

The J gene is TRBJ2-3, the V gene TRBV12-3 or TRBV12-4; TCRdb names TRBD1, which stays unverified in the absence of DNA. CDR3 length equals 13 residues. The chain's CDR3 is CASAGQGADTQYF.

The CDR3 sequence is CASSLDSRDKGTQYF. J is TRBJ2-5 and V is TRBV5-5. CDR1 and CDR2 (germline): SGHKS, YYEKEE (reference sequence). This CDR3 spans 15 amino acids.

V is TRBV6-1 and J is TRBJ2-2; TCRdb proposes TRBD2, but this gene call is untestable without DNA. This CDR3 contains 16 residues. Germline V gives CDR1 MNHNS, CDR2 SASEGT. The CDR3 sequence: CASSRPDLSNTGELFF.

The rearrangement joins TRBV7-8 to TRBJ2-1. The CDR3 sequence is 16 residues long. CDR1 and CDR2 from the germline V gene are SGHVS and FQNEAQ. The CDR3 here is CASSLGIRSKDNEQFF.

This chain uses TRBV7-2 with TRBJ1-5. There are 13 residues in the CDR3. CDR1 is SGHTA, CDR2 FQGNSA, per germline. CDR3 in amino acids: CASSHGSNQPQHF.

V usage is TRBV11-2 and J usage is TRBJ2-7; the TCRdb call, TRBD1, lacks DNA for checking. Germline CDR1 SGHAT, CDR2 FQNNGV. The CDR3 runs 13 residues. CDR3 sequence: CASSNDRVGEQYF.

The chain has TRBV18 and TRBJ2-3; as DNA is missing, the TRBD1 call by TCRdb cannot be tested. The CDR3 is 16 amino acids. Germline-derived CDR1 and CDR2 are KGHSH and LQKENI. This CDR3 reads CASSPQKAVGTDTQYF.

The chain is built from TRBV10-3 and TRBJ2-3; no DNA is available, so the TRBD2 call from TCRdb remains unchecked. The CDR3 spans 14 residues. CDR1 and CDR2 from the germline V gene are ENHRY and SYGVKD. CDR3 loop: CAIRLAGSTDTQYF.